This TCR beta chain was sequenced for a study of blood T cell repertoires in COVID-19. Study background: The origin of the acute and convalescent COVID-19 samples was the United States, Italy and Spain.

This clone has a single count. Those enrolled in Seattle joined during active infection and were followed longitudinally afterward. Profiling relied on immunoSEQ multiplex PCR, and the TCRdb table lists in-frame clones only, not all of them. This sample has 200,000 to 300,000 clones; about 87% occur once, and the top ten carry roughly 4.9%. Germline V gene sequence: CDR1 MNHEY, CDR2 SVGAGI. This CDR3 has 15 amino acids. The germline V and J ends were trimmed by 2 bases and 8 bases, with 16 bases remaining between them. The sample consisted of peripheral blood. This clonotype was sampled from a woman aged 55-70 years with COVID-19, enrolled during active disease. This chain connects TRBV6-5 to TRBJ1-3; no firm D call. CDR3 in DNA: TGTGCCAGCAGTTACGCGGCCCCCCACGCCTACACCATATATTTT. This translates into CASSYAAPHAYTIYF.